These T cell receptor beta chains were read from a single sample in a study of T cells after yellow fever vaccination. In TCRdb, the 5' RACE reads were re-called with MiXCR into one record per CDR3 protein. The sample carries 620,000 or so distinct CDR3 sequences, over 9% recorded once. The sample in question was PBMCs, obtained on the day of the yellow fever booster vaccination. These receptors originate from a man aged 25 to 40 who received the YFV17D yellow fever vaccine. Both conserved end residues are part of each CDR3. Fields, in order: J gene, clone size, V gene, D gene, CDR3 protein, CDR3 DNA. The D gene is left open where the match is weak. Size tells how often a clone was seen (once, few, many) or the class of an expanded clone, and some rows leave it out.

J: TRBJ2-7
size: -
V: TRBV27
D: -
CDR3: CASSPPLEQGNPYEQYF
DNA: TGTGCCAGCAGTCCGCCATTGGAGCAGGGAAACCCCTACGAGCAGTACTTC

J: TRBJ1-5
size: -
V: TRBV10-3
D: -
CDR3: CAISSTGSNQPQHF
DNA: TGTGCCATCAGTTCTACAGGGAGCAATCAGCCCCAGCATTTT

J: TRBJ1-2
size: few
V: TRBV12-3/TRBV12-4
D: -
CDR3: CASTRGAGYTF
DNA: TGTGCCAGCACTCGGGGAGCGGGCTACACCTTC

J: TRBJ2-5
size: -
V: TRBV13
D: -
CDR3: CASCLGGRRRLVGETQYF
DNA: TGTGCCAGCTGTTTAGGGGGGAGGAGAAGGCTAGTAGGGGAGACCCAGTACTTC

J: TRBJ2-7
size: -
V: TRBV7-8
D: -
CDR3: CASSLILANEQYF
DNA: TGTGCCAGCAGCTTAATCCTAGCCAACGAGCAGTACTTC

J: TRBJ1-3
size: -
V: TRBV19
D: TRBD1
CDR3: CASGLGTVSGNTIYF
DNA: TGTGCCAGTGGTCTCGGGACAGTCTCTGGAAACACCATATATTTT

J: TRBJ1-1
size: few
V: TRBV7-2
D: -
CDR3: CASSPRGNLNTEAFF
DNA: TGTGCCAGCAGCCCAAGGGGGAACCTGAACACTGAAGCTTTCTTT

J: TRBJ1-3
size: few
V: TRBV6-5
D: -
CDR3: CASSYAGRDSSLSGNTIYF
DNA: TGTGCCAGCAGTTACGCGGGCCGTGATTCTTCTCTCTCTGGAAACACCATATATTTT

J: TRBJ1-5
size: -
V: TRBV4-1
D: -
CDR3: CASSHPARGQPQHF
DNA: TGCGCCAGCAGCCACCCGGCAAGGGGTCAGCCCCAGCATTTT

J: TRBJ2-4
size: -
V: TRBV14
D: -
CDR3: CASSQDMRPIQYF
DNA: TGTGCCAGCAGCCAAGACATGAGACCGATTCAGTACTTC

J: TRBJ2-5
size: few
V: TRBV9
D: TRBD1
CDR3: CASSVGQYQETQYF
DNA: TGTGCCAGCAGCGTGGGACAGTACCAAGAGACCCAGTACTTC

J: TRBJ2-7
size: -
V: TRBV28
D: -
CDR3: CASSLSPGDVNEQYF
DNA: TGTGCCAGCAGTTTAAGCCCAGGGGATGTCAACGAGCAGTACTTC

J: TRBJ2-3
size: -
V: TRBV5-5
D: TRBD1
CDR3: CASSSQGENTQYF
DNA: TGTGCCAGCAGCTCACAGGGGGAAAATACGCAGTATTTT

J: TRBJ2-5
size: -
V: TRBV7-2
D: -
CDR3: CASSPEGATQYF
DNA: TGTGCCAGCAGCCCCGAGGGAGCGACCCAGTACTTC

J: TRBJ1-1
size: -
V: TRBV6-5
D: TRBD1
CDR3: CASSYRKDRGLKDTEAFF
DNA: TGTGCCAGCAGTTATCGAAAGGACAGGGGGCTTAAGGACACTGAAGCTTTCTTT

J: TRBJ2-7
size: few
V: TRBV5-8
D: TRBD1
CDR3: CASSSPRGLYYEQYF
DNA: TGTGCCAGCAGCTCCCCCAGGGGGCTCTACTACGAGCAGTACTTC

J: TRBJ2-5
size: -
V: TRBV27
D: -
CDR3: CASKPLTSQETQYF
DNA: TGTGCCAGCAAACCCCTCACCTCCCAAGAGACCCAGTACTTC

J: TRBJ1-5
size: few
V: TRBV12-3/TRBV12-4
D: -
CDR3: CASTPSNQPQHF
DNA: TGTGCCAGCACCCCTAGCAATCAGCCCCAGCATTTT

J: TRBJ2-5
size: few
V: TRBV18
D: TRBD1
CDR3: CASSPPVQVRGETQYF
DNA: TGTGCCAGCTCACCACCTGTACAGGTCAGGGGGGAGACCCAGTACTTC

J: TRBJ2-2
size: few
V: TRBV7-2
D: -
CDR3: CASSLGGPVGELFF
DNA: TGTGCCAGCAGCCTGGGGGGCCCGGTCGGGGAGCTGTTTTTT

J: TRBJ2-6
size: -
V: TRBV24-1
D: -
CDR3: CATSDQGSGANVLTF
DNA: TGTGCCACCAGTGACCAGGGGTCTGGGGCCAACGTCCTGACTTTC

J: TRBJ2-5
size: -
V: TRBV5-5
D: -
CDR3: CASSFGLKFEETQYF
DNA: TGTGCCAGCAGCTTTGGGCTTAAATTTGAGGAGACCCAGTACTTC

J: TRBJ2-2
size: few
V: TRBV28
D: TRBD2
CDR3: CASAPAGANTGELFF
DNA: TGTGCCAGCGCTCCAGCGGGGGCGAACACCGGGGAGCTGTTTTTT

J: TRBJ2-5
size: -
V: TRBV20-1
D: TRBD2
CDR3: CSARPPTSGQETQYF
DNA: TGCAGTGCCAGACCTCCTACTAGCGGGCAAGAGACCCAGTACTTC

J: TRBJ1-3
size: -
V: TRBV19
D: -
CDR3: CASSFLPGTRSGNTIYF
DNA: TGTGCCAGTAGTTTCCTCCCCGGGACCCGCTCTGGAAACACCATATATTTT

J: TRBJ2-2
size: many
V: TRBV6-2/TRBV6-3
D: -
CDR3: CASKEVNTGELFF
DNA: TGTGCCAGCAAAGAAGTGAACACCGGGGAGCTGTTTTTT

J: TRBJ1-4
size: once
V: TRBV7-9
D: TRBD1
CDR3: CASSLAAGGEKLFF
DNA: TGTGCCAGCAGCTTAGCGGCAGGGGGAGAAAAACTGTTTTTT

J: TRBJ2-2
size: few
V: TRBV5-1
D: -
CDR3: CASSLTGSDTGELFF
DNA: TGCGCCAGCAGCTTGACGGGGTCGGACACCGGGGAGCTGTTTTTT

J: TRBJ2-1
size: -
V: TRBV18
D: -
CDR3: CASSQGTLNEQFF
DNA: TGTGCCAGCTCACAAGGGACTCTGAATGAGCAGTTCTTC